The 18 T cell receptor beta chains below come from one sample, sequenced in a study of circulating CD8 cells and anti-PD-1 response in melanoma. Each library started from approximately 15 ng of total RNA using the QIAseq Immune Repertoire TCR panel. MiXCR was run by TCRdb on the reads, yielding one entry per CDR3 protein. This sample yields several hundred distinct CDR3 sequences, of which around 9% are seen a single time; about two thirds belongs to the top ten. Four subsets defined by PD-1 and/or TIGIT were sorted from live CD3+CD8+TCRalphabeta+ cells. Sequences were derived from CD8+ T cells from PBMCs, sampled at baseline or after one month of anti-PD-1 therapy (not recorded which). The receptor source for this set is a human donor with melanoma.

By proportion, this clonotype is medium-sized. The chain has TRBV11-3 and TRBJ2-2, with D perhaps TRBD2 (5 bases). Trimming cost V 5 bases and J 3 bases, with 13 bases left between them. CDR3 length equals 15 residues. The germline V gene has CDR1 SGHNT and CDR2 YENEEA. The chain's CDR3 is CASSPHGVDTGELFF. In DNA, the CDR3 is TGTGCCAGCAGCCCCCACGGGGTGGACACCGGGGAGCTGTTTTTT. Full variable domain (rest looked up from reference TRBV11-3 and TRBJ2-2): EAGVVQSPRYKIIEKKQPVAFWCNPISGHNTLYWYLQNLGQGPELLIRYENEEAVDDSQLPKDRFSAERLKGVDSTLKIQPAELGDSAVYLCASSPHGVDTGELFFGEGSRLTVL.

The chain recombines TRBV19 with TRBJ2-2; no definite D call. CDR3 length: 16 residues. CDR1 and CDR2 from the germline V gene are LNHDA and SQIVND (reference sequence). V lost 3 bases to trimming and J lost 6 bases, with 17 bases between them. DNA of the CDR3: TGTGCCAGTAGTATCACCGAACACACAGTCTCCGGGGAGCTGTTTTTT. Amino acid sequence: CASSITEHTVSGELFF.

This clonotype is medium-sized (0.01 to 0.1%) by share. The CDR3 nucleotides read TGTGCCAGCAGCGTACTTTGGGACCCGCAGGCAGATACGCAGTATTTT. This encodes CASSVLWDPQADTQYF. The rearrangement uses TRBV9 and TRBJ2-3, with D perhaps assigned TRBD1 or TRBD2 (5 bases each). The V end lost 1 base, the J end lost 4 bases, and 16 bases lay between the germline ends. Germline V CDR1 and CDR2: SGDLS, YYNGEE. CDR3 length: 16 amino acids.

By share, this clonotype ranks as medium-sized (0.01 to 0.1%). This sequence joins TRBV25-1 and TRBJ1-4; D perhaps matches TRBD1 (6 bases). CDR1 MGHDK and CDR2 SYGVNS come from the germline V gene. The CDR3 extends over 14 amino acids. V was trimmed by 2 bases and J by 8 bases, leaving 12 bases between them. CDR3 sequence: CASSEGGGREKLFF. In DNA form, the CDR3 reads TGTGCCAGCAGTGAAGGAGGGGGGCGAGAAAAACTGTTTTTT.

This clonotype is labeled as medium-sized. V gene TRBV9 combines with J gene TRBJ2-1; tentative D call: TRBD2 (5 bases). The germline gives CDR1 SGDLS, CDR2 YYNGEE. V lost 6 bases, J lost 0 bases, and 13 bases lay in between. There are 15 residues in the CDR3. The CDR3 coding sequence is TGTGCCAGCATCGGAGGAACGGGCTCCTACAATGAGCAGTTCTTC. This gives the protein CASIGGTGSYNEQFF. The variable domain in full, completed from reference TRBV9 and TRBJ2-1, reads DSGVTQTPKHLITATGQRVTLRCSPRSGDLSVYWYQQSLDQGLQFLIQYYNGEERAKGNILERFSAQQFPDLHSELNLSSLELGDSALYFCASIGGTGSYNEQFFGPGTRLTVL.

The chain recombines TRBV24-1 with TRBJ2-1; D is unresolved. Germline V CDR1 and CDR2: KGHDR, SFDVKD. The V end lost 9 bases, the J end lost 6 bases, and 8 bases lay between the germline ends. This CDR3 has 11 residues. The CDR3 DNA is TGTGCCACCGAGTATGGCAATGAGCAGTTCTTC. Protein sequence: CATEYGNEQFF.

About this clonotype itself: A much larger clonotype is one base distant, so this may be a read error. V and J are TRBV2 and TRBJ2-7; D is perhaps TRBD2 (7 bases). Germline CDR1 SNHLY, CDR2 FYNNEI. The CDR3 loop spans 15 amino acids. The germline V and J ends were trimmed by 5 bases and 6 bases, with 20 bases remaining between them. The CDR3 spells CASSRGDGTTLEQYF. The DNA for the CDR3 is TGTGCCAGCAGTAGGGGGGACGGGACTACCCTCGAGCAGTACTTC.

By sample fraction, this clonotype is medium-sized (0.01 to 0.1%). The chain recombines TRBV6-2 or TRBV6-3 with TRBJ2-7, with TRBD2 matching over 9 bases. With V trimmed by 2 bases and J by 4 bases, 3 bases remained unmatched. This CDR3 is built from 14 residues. The germline CDR1 and CDR2 sequences are MNHEY and SVGEGT. CDR3 nucleotides: TGTGCCAGCAGTTACGGACTAGCGAGATACGAGCAGTACTTC. Translated: CASSYGLARYEQYF.

This clonotype is medium-sized by share. This rearrangement joins TRBV24-1 to TRBJ1-6; 9 bases map to TRBD1. The CDR3 spans 19 residues. Trimming cost V 2 bases and J 0 bases; bases outside gene matches: 7. In germline, CDR1 is KGHDR, CDR2 SFDVKD. The CDR3 nucleotides read TGTGCCACCAGTGATTACCGGGACAGGGAGAGCTCCTATAATTCACCCCTCCACTTT. As protein: CATSDYRDRESSYNSPLHF.

This clonotype is deemed medium-sized. V usage is TRBV19 and J usage is TRBJ1-2, with TRBD1 matching 9 bases. The CDR3 has 13 amino acids. The ends lost 10 bases at V and 1 base at J; junction bases unmatched: 4. Germline loops: CDR1 LNHDA, CDR2 SQIVND (reference sequence). The CDR3 coding sequence is TGTGCCACGACAGGGGGGCTTAACTATGGCTACACCTTC. Protein product: CATTGGLNYGYTF.

This clonotype qualifies as medium-sized. In DNA, the CDR3 is TGTGCCAGCAGCGCGGGACTTCGCGATGGCTACACCTTC. It encodes CASSAGLRDGYTF. The rearrangement joins TRBV5-5 to TRBJ1-2, with a tentative D call TRBD1 (5 bases). The CDR3 totals 13 residues. Germline V CDR1 and CDR2: SGHKS, YYEKEE (reference sequence). Deletions cut 4 bases from V and 6 bases from J, with 13 bases between.

This clonotype is labeled as medium-sized (0.01 to 0.1%). V and J are TRBV7-2 and TRBJ2-5, with D possibly being TRBD1 or TRBD2 (5 bases each). Germline assignment: CDR1 SGHTA and CDR2 FQGNSA. The CDR3 totals 14 residues. Trimming took 1 base from V and 5 from J, leaving 11 bases between them. The CDR3 sequence is CASSLVLGDETQYF. CDR3 bases: TGTGCCAGCAGCTTAGTGCTGGGGGATGAGACCCAGTACTTC.

Judged by abundance, this clonotype is medium-sized. The rearrangement links TRBV6-6 to TRBJ2-5; 8 bases agree with TRBD1. With V trimmed by 5 bases and J by 4 bases, 6 bases remained unmatched. Germline V CDR1 and CDR2: MNHNY, SVGAGI (reference sequence). The CDR3 is 14 residues long. The CDR3 loop reads CASSRGQVIETQYF. The CDR3 bases are TGTGCCAGCAGTCGGGGACAGGTCATAGAGACCCAGTACTTC.

The chain joins TRBV19 to TRBJ2-3; a weak D match, TRBD2 (6 bases). The CDR3 is 15 amino acids. With 7 bases removed from V and 1 base from J, the gap between germline ends came to 15 bases. CDR1 is LNHDA and CDR2 is SQIVND in the germline V gene (reference sequence). In nucleotides, the CDR3 is TGTGCCAGTACCCCGACTAGTTCGGGCACAGATACGCAGTATTTT. Encoded protein: CASTPTSSGTDTQYF.

Within the sample, this clonotype is medium-sized (0.01 to 0.1%). The chain employs TRBV2 and TRBJ2-1, with 8 positions matching TRBD1. CDR1 and CDR2 (germline): SNHLY, FYNNEI. With 6 bases clipped from V and 0 bases from J, the junction kept 4 bases outside the gene matches. The CDR3 is 15 residues long. This CDR3 is CASRETGASYNEQFF. CDR3 DNA sequence: TGTGCCAGCAGGGAGACAGGGGCCTCCTACAATGAGCAGTTCTTC.

This clonotype is labeled as medium-sized (0.01 to 0.1%). The rearrangement uses TRBV28 and TRBJ2-5; TRBD1 aligns across 8 bases. The CDR3 consists of 15 residues. The germline V gene encodes CDR1 MDHEN and CDR2 SYDVKM. Germline trimming cut 3 bases from V and 4 bases from J; bases unmatched to any gene: 7. The CDR3: CASSFSQGGGETQYF. The DNA for the CDR3 is TGTGCCAGCAGTTTTTCACAGGGGGGCGGAGAGACCCAGTACTTC.

In its sample, this clonotype is medium-sized (0.01 to 0.1%). The J gene is TRBJ1-2, the V gene TRBV2, with 7 bases lining up with TRBD1. Losses at the gene ends were 10 bases for V and 0 bases for J; bases not matched to a gene: 11. This CDR3 has 15 amino acids. Germline CDR1 SNHLY, CDR2 FYNNEI. CDR3 protein: CATLGQAQTNYGYTF. In DNA form, the CDR3 reads TGTGCCACCCTTGGACAGGCCCAAACTAACTATGGCTACACCTTC.

By frequency in the sample, this clonotype is medium-sized (0.01 to 0.1%). The V call is TRBV5-4, the J call TRBJ2-7; no definite D call. V was pared by 3 bases and J by 6 bases, with 13 bases between. Germline assignment: CDR1 SGHNT and CDR2 YYREEE (reference sequence). This CDR3 is built from 13 residues. CDR3 coding DNA: TGTGCCAGCAGCTCATTAAGTGGGTTCGAGCAGTACTTC. It specifies CASSSLSGFEQYF.